What follows is one T cell receptor beta chain and its context. This specimen comes from a study of cytomegalovirus exposure and HLA in healthy donors. V lost 4 bases, J lost 4 bases, and 7 bases lay in between. Germline V gene sequence: CDR1 SGHNT, CDR2 YENEEA. The CDR3 covers 12 residues. With 60 Vbeta and 13 Jbeta primers, the PCR was carried out. TCRdb's table, derived via immunoSEQ multiplex PCR, lists solely in-frame clones and lacks some. The sample lists 74,000 or so clones; 60% to 85% were seen once. The sequence was obtained from a male donor in good health and CMV-seropositive. Sequenced material: PBMCs. The rearrangement joins TRBV11-3 to TRBJ2-5, with D hard to call. CDR3 sequence: CASSSNSETQYF. CDR3 DNA: TGTGCCAGCAGCTCCAATTCAGAGACCCAGTACTTC.